Sequencing of this T cell receptor (beta chain) was carried out in a study of cytomegalovirus exposure and HLA in healthy donors (dated by TCRdb to about 2017). With respect to the entire study: In an earlier analysis of approximately 640 of the donors, under 300 Gb of sequence data and 90 million to 130 million unique TCR beta sequences from approximately 180 million T cells were reported. About five DR-DQ haplotypes were treated as single units for association and clustering because of strong linkage in the cohort. In a later genetic analysis, genome-wide SNP genotypes for about 60% of the 666 donors were used, and that subset was treated as a discovery cohort. HLA typing included class I and class II loci at four-digit resolution. The study aimed to test whether signatures of past pathogen exposure could be identified by cataloging public T cell receptors. Among roughly 400 genotyped donors of the cohort, an average of 235,054 unique TCR beta nucleotide sequences were sequenced per donor, roughly a sixth of them non-productive. Donor age, sex, ethnicity and CMV serostatus were compiled alongside the repertoire data. Roughly 300 gigabases of sequencing data and 70 million to 85 million unique TCR sequences were included in an early release covering roughly 700 HLA-typed donors. A later analysis re-examined previously published TCR beta repertoires from roughly 650 donors and added high-resolution HLA genotyping to investigate patterns of TCR occurrence. To predict cytomegalovirus infection status, the study brought together high-throughput TCR immunosequencing, statistical association of individual TCRs with disease status, and machine learning. The number of typed donors differed by locus: 629-630 for A, B, C, DRB1 and DQB1; 500 to 550 for DQA1; approximately 610 for DPA1; and roughly 470 for DPB1. The study used immunosequencing to profile the T cell repertoires of approximately 640 subjects and linked those repertoires to cytomegalovirus serostatus. Every repertoire in the discovery cohort had been generated on one and the same sequencing platform. Rather than using new phenotypic data, the later analysis identified candidate immune exposures from TCR beta sequences and from how often those sequences occurred across donors. Besides the first cohort of under 700 subjects, a separate validation cohort made up of 120 different subjects was used. To decide whether each TCR beta V gene segment behaved as functional or pseudogenic, an earlier analysis of some 540 of the donors relied on high-throughput TCR beta sequencing. Among the roughly 410 genotyped donors, more than 70% belonged to the genetic ancestry cluster associated with self-reported Caucasian donors. Overall study outcomes, separate from this receptor: In vitro tests confirmed that a few of the cytomegalovirus-associated TCR beta chains recognize cytomegalovirus antigens. Some IMGT-functional V segments, including TRBV6-2 and TRBV6-3, could not be distinguished by the 87-base-pair reads and were therefore excluded. The classifier was reported to diagnose cytomegalovirus status with high specificity and sensitivity in both the original cohort and the validation cohort. According to a later analysis, parvovirus B19, influenza, CMV and Epstein-Barr virus appeared linked to several top co-occurrence clusters. A group of highly shared sequence variants was considered likely to be a technical artifact of the sequencing pipeline. Compared with equally common non-associated chains, HLA-associated TCR beta chains in a later analysis were more clonally expanded and had lower generation probabilities. In a later genetic analysis, a missense DCLRE1C variant was associated with V-gene and J-gene trimming of TCR beta chains, and the association was replicated in an independent cohort. In a later genetic analysis, fewer N-insertions in productive TCRs were reported among donors in an Asian-associated ancestry cluster than the 666-donor mean. The only immune exposure information available for the cohort was CMV serostatus. Linkage disequilibrium might explain the correlated functional status among segregating V segments, but an unknown experimental factor could not be excluded. The authors suggested that the approach could potentially be extended to other disease states and immunological phenotypes. A later analysis found that TCR association rates varied across HLA loci, with DRB1 alleles showing the most associated TCRs and HLA-C alleles the fewest. In this cohort, only TCR beta chains were sequenced, and detectable features were limited by the absence of alpha or paired-chain data. Because counts were too low, more than 15 rarely observed V segments, including chromosome 9 orphons, were left out of the earlier analysis of 587 of the donors. Sequencing depth was assumed to be roughly uniform across donors in the presence/absence analyses, though that assumption may not hold. The study gave a list of 150 to 200 TCR beta chains associated with cytomegalovirus. While some public TCRs were present in many individuals, most TCR sequences turned up only very rarely across donors. Specific HLA alleles were associated with 15,000 to 20,000 TCR beta sequences at a false discovery rate of 0.05 in a later analysis. A further reported finding was that TCR beta sequences accurately predicted the HLA-A and HLA-B alleles for most subjects in the first cohort. In an earlier analysis of over 550 of the donors, most TCR beta V segments were observed in productive rearrangements about 87% or about 30% of the time, broadly matching IMGT annotations. Because some donors lacked HLA typing at each locus, the association tests relied only on the typed subset. Assigning TCR associations to individual alleles was difficult when HLA alleles, especially DR and DQ, strongly co-occurred. According to a later analysis, most CMV-associated TCR beta chains appeared to be HLA-restricted, and the HLA associations seemed to be driven largely by CMV exposure.

The cohort was made up of roughly 670 healthy bone marrow donors. Cohort members were all nominally healthy when sampled, although unrecorded immune exposures were likely present. The donor tested CMV seropositive, placing the donor among the 310 or so seropositive members of the cohort. Each donor provided a peripheral blood sample, and peripheral blood mononuclear cells were used for TCR beta sequencing. Genomic DNA was extracted from the blood cell samples with the Qiagen DNeasy Blood Extraction Kit. Library preparation used the immunoSEQ multiplex PCR assay. For the multiplex PCR, a mixture combining 60 forward primers for TCR Vbeta segments and 13 reverse primers for TCR Jbeta segments was used. The CDR3 region of rearranged TCR beta genes was amplified from genomic DNA with a multiplex PCR assay. The Illumina HiSeq System was used to sequence the amplified TCR beta libraries as 87-base-pair reads. The study's own analysis went as follows. A later analysis tallied 80 million to 95 million unique TCR beta chains across the 700 or so repertoires, and approximately 12 million of those chains were shared by two or more donors. A nearest-neighbor algorithm error-corrected the raw reads and collapsed the reads into unique sequences, merging closely related sequences to remove PCR and sequencing errors. CDR3 sequences were aligned to IMGT reference sequences to assign V, D and J gene segments. Each retained sequence needed at least a six-nucleotide match to both a V gene segment and a J gene segment. Rearrangements were called productive when the CDR3 lacked stop codons and stayed in frame with V and J; all others were non-productive. Following IMGT convention, CDR3 was defined as the stretch from the second conserved V-encoded cysteine to the conserved J-encoded phenylalanine. In an earlier analysis of 500 to 650 of the donors, sequences lacking an unambiguous match to a single V gene segment were excluded. In an earlier analysis of approximately 590 of the donors, a V segment was called functional when productive rearrangements were above 56.7%, and segregating when the standard deviation between donors exceeded 5%. To diagnose cytomegalovirus status from the catalog of TCR beta chain sequences, a statistical classification framework was built. A later analysis assigned V and J genes by comparing TCR nucleotide sequences with IMGT/GENE-DB human TR gene sequences. In a later analysis, CDR3 sequences and most-parsimonious VDJ recombination scenarios were assigned using the TCRdist pipeline. In a later analysis, every TCR beta chain was defined by the combination of its CDR3 amino acid sequence and its V-gene family, and reads without a unique V-gene family were dropped. A later analysis removed several hundred highly shared, low-generation-probability nucleotide sequences to deal with suspected cross-contamination and a sequencing artifact. In a later analysis, a clonal expansion index was calculated for each public chain from normalized within-repertoire ranks of inferred template counts. In a later analysis, generation probabilities were computed with a VDJ recombination model fitted to out-of-frame rearrangements, and the resulting probabilities were checked against IGoR. A later analysis scored TCR-TCR, TCR-HLA and TCR-CMV co-occurrence with hypergeometric tests, applying a repertoire-size bias correction to TCR pairs. In a later analysis, false discovery rates were estimated by permuting HLA or CMV assignments 20 times. In a later analysis, co-occurring TCRs were grouped with DBSCAN, and TCRdist sequence similarity was added when clustering was performed within HLA-allele-positive subsets. Repertoires with fewer than 30,000 or more than 120,000 public chains were left out of co-occurrence clustering, as were a few repertoires with anomalous nucleotide sharing. TCRdb took over this immuneACCESS table, retaining in-frame rearrangements with V and J assigned. Such tables are incomplete; in checked studies, under half of the missing clones stem from an unresolved V gene, and the remainder is unexplained. V, J and clone size were drawn from that table, and D and trimming were deduced from the DNA. Recorded for this sample are some 110,000 clones; about two thirds of them occurred a single time. The top ten clones comprise roughly 8.4% of the sample.

From a lookup of the germline V gene, CDR1 and CDR2 are SGHRS and YFSETQ. A distance of 14 bases separates the germline ends of V and J, which lose 2 bases and 1 base respectively. Measured from the cysteine to the phenylalanine, the CDR3 is 16 residues long. Of all the DNA, just the CDR3 is kept, 48 bases in frame from base 1. In the case of this clone: It lacks a known antigen. Per-base qualities were not stored, and no clone one base away is much larger.

The chain was built from TRBV5-1 and TRBJ2-3; the D gene identity is not certain. The clonotype was recovered from a man aged 25-40 years in good health and CMV-seropositive. Sequenced material: PBMCs. The CDR3 region reads CASSFIDSWGTDTQYF. The base sequence is TGCGCCAGCAGCTTCATCGACTCTTGGGGCACAGATACGCAGTATTTT.